The 2 T cell receptor beta chains given below trace back to one sample, sequenced in a study of blood T cells in healthy people across ages. A second PCR of roughly 7 to 11 cycles used a sample-barcoded 5' primer and a J-beta primer mix. TCRdb reanalysed the 5' RACE reads using MiXCR and keeps one entry per CDR3 protein. The sample has about 800,000 distinct CDR3 sequences; 25% are singletons. These data also formed part of another study, on T cells of mothers and their children.

The specimen was blood. The source of these receptors is a boy under 18 in good health.

This clonotype turned up a few times. This chain links TRBV7-2 with TRBJ2-5, with D possibly TRBD2 on 6 matching bases. Germline loops: CDR1 SGHTA, CDR2 FQGNSA. The CDR3 has 12 residues. V was clipped by 4 bases and J by 11 bases, with 14 bases between them. The CDR3 here is CASSWGVGEQYF. The CDR3 DNA follows: TGTGCCAGCAGCTGGGGGGTTGGGGAGCAGTACTTC. The full variable domain, its missing parts supplied by reference TRBV7-2 and TRBJ2-5, is GAGVSQSPSNKVTEKGKDVELRCDPISGHTALYWYRQSLGQGLEFLIYFQGNSAPDKSGLPSDRFSAERTGGSVSTLTIQRTQQEDSAVYLCASSWGVGEQYFGPGTRLLVL.

The V and J genes are TRBV6-5 and TRBJ2-1; 7 nucleotides align to TRBD2. V lost 2 bases, J lost 8 bases, and 15 bases stayed unmatched. Germline loops: CDR1 MNHEY, CDR2 SVGAGI. CDR3 length equals 17 residues. The CDR3 protein is CASSYPSGGSRFDEQFF. CDR3 sequence (DNA): TGTGCCAGCAGTTACCCCTCGGGGGGTAGTAGGTTCGATGAGCAGTTCTTC.